Listed here are 16 T cell receptor beta chains from one sample, sequenced in a study of PD-L1 blockade in urothelial cancer. TCRdb's table, derived via immunoSEQ multiplex PCR, lists solely in-frame clones and lacks some. The sample carries approximately 58,000 clones, about four fifths recorded once. The specimen comprised PBMCs, sampled around atezolizumab (anti-PD-L1) treatment. The receptors come from a man between 65 and 85 years old with urothelial cancer.

The chain joins TRBV6-1 to TRBJ1-1; 7 bases fit TRBD1. The CDR3 contains 14 residues. J was trimmed by 7 bases and V by 7 bases; bases with no gene match: 12. The germline CDR1 and CDR2 sequences are MNHNS and SASEGT. The CDR3 here is CASNYPTGSSEAFF. In DNA, the CDR3 is TGTGCCAGCAATTACCCGACAGGGTCGAGTGAAGCTTTCTTT.

The chain joins TRBV7-2 to TRBJ2-5; 14 bases align to TRBD2. J was trimmed by 4 bases and V by 4 bases; bases with no gene match: 5. Germline values: CDR1 SGHTA, CDR2 FQGNSA. The CDR3 has 16 amino acids. CDR3 coding DNA: TGTGCCAGCAGCTCCCTGGGACTAGCGGGAGCAGAGACCCAGTACTTC. Protein: CASSSLGLAGAETQYF.

The chain joins TRBV5-4 to TRBJ2-7; 8 bases fit TRBD2. Germline V lookup: CDR1 SGHNT, CDR2 YYREEE (reference sequence). The length of the CDR3 is 15 residues. V was pared by 5 bases and J by 2 bases, with 9 bases of the junction left unmatched. In DNA, the CDR3 is TGTGCCAGCAGTTCCCCCCGGGGGGGGACCTACGAGCAGTACTTC. Amino acids: CASSSPRGGTYEQYF.

The rearrangement uses TRBV7-6 and TRBJ2-1, with D perhaps TRBD2 (5 bases). The V gene's germline CDR1 is SGHVS and CDR2 FNYEAQ. Deletions cut 3 bases from V and 15 bases from J, with 12 bases between. The CDR3 sequence is 11 residues long. The CDR3 region is CASSLGEGAFF. Here the CDR3 DNA reads TGTGCCAGCAGCTTGGGAGAGGGAGCGTTCTTC.

The CDR3 spells CASSPGTTRNEQFF. The DNA for the CDR3 is TGTGCCAGCTCACCCGGGACAACCAGGAATGAGCAGTTCTTC. The chain recombines TRBV18 with TRBJ2-1; maybe TRBD1 (6 bases). Germline V lookup: CDR1 KGHSH, CDR2 LQKENI. This CDR3 spans 14 amino acids. V was cut by 3 bases and J by 7 bases, with 13 bases left in between.

The chain uses TRBV7-9 and TRBJ2-5; 7 nucleotides agree with TRBD1. V trimming: 5 bases; J trimming: 5 bases; junction bases outside the gene matches: 17. Germline CDR1 reads SEHNR; CDR2 reads FQNEAQ (reference sequence). This CDR3 has 17 residues. The CDR3 DNA sequence: TGTGCCAGCAGCACAACATCCCCAGGGGGAGCTACGGAGACCCAGTACTTC. Amino acid sequence: CASSTTSPGGATETQYF. The full variable domain, in which reference TRBV7-9 and TRBJ2-5 provide the parts outside the CDR3, is DTGVSQNPRHKITKRGQNVTFRCDPISEHNRLYWYRQTLGQGPEFLTYFQNEAQLEKSRLLSDRFSAERPKGSFSTLEIQRTEQGDSAMYLCASSTTSPGGATETQYFGPGTRLLVL.

The rearrangement joins TRBV9 to TRBJ2-2; 8 bases match TRBD2. The CDR3 extends over 17 amino acids. J lost 13 bases, V lost 4 bases, and 21 bases had no gene match. CDR1 SGDLS and CDR2 YYNGEE come from the germline V gene. This chain's CDR3 is CASSPDRSGSPVRGLFF. CDR3 sequence (DNA): TGTGCCAGCAGCCCAGACCGCAGCGGGAGCCCGGTGAGGGGGCTGTTTTTT. Filled out from reference TRBV9 and TRBJ2-2, the complete variable domain reads DSGVTQTPKHLITATGQRVTLRCSPRSGDLSVYWYQQSLDQGLQFLIQYYNGEERAKGNILERFSAQQFPDLHSELNLSSLELGDSALYFCASSPDRSGSPVRGLFFGEGSRLTVL.

This sequence joins TRBV5-4 and TRBJ2-2; D may be TRBD2 (6 bases). CDR3 length: 16 residues. CDR1 is SGHNT, CDR2 YYREEE, per germline (reference sequence). Trimming cost V 3 bases and J 5 bases, with 17 bases left between them. CDR3 sequence reads: CASSYGTGVGTGELFF. The CDR3 coding sequence is TGTGCCAGCAGCTATGGTACGGGAGTGGGGACCGGGGAGCTGTTTTTT.

This clone was found a few times. In nucleotides, the CDR3 is TGTGCCATCAGTGCGATAGACAGGGGTGAGCAGTTCTTC. Translated, it gives CAISAIDRGEQFF. The chain combines TRBV10-3 with TRBJ2-1; 8 bases map to TRBD1. This CDR3 comprises 13 residues. The J segment lost 9 bases and the V segment lost 4 bases, leaving 5 bases of the junction unmatched. CDR1 ENHRY and CDR2 SYGVKD come from the germline V gene.

The chain couples TRBV9 to TRBJ2-1; 10 bases line up with TRBD2. Trimming removed 5 bases from V and 4 bases from J; junction bases left unmatched: 15. This CDR3 is built from 18 residues. Germline CDR1 reads SGDLS; CDR2 reads YYNGEE. The CDR3 DNA sequence: TGTGCCAGCAGTGCGCCCCTCGTTACTAGCGGGGCTTACAATGAGCAGTTCTTC. Amino acid sequence: CASSAPLVTSGAYNEQFF.

This sequence joins TRBV10-3 and TRBJ1-4, with D perhaps TRBD1 (6 bases). CDR1 is ENHRY, CDR2 SYGVKD, per germline. CDR3 size: 14 residues. V lost 3 bases and J lost 7, with 12 bases in between. The CDR3 protein is CAISERTVGEKLFF. The DNA for the CDR3 is TGTGCCATCAGTGAACGGACAGTAGGTGAAAAACTGTTTTTT.

The chain has TRBV9 and TRBJ1-4; D might be TRBD1 (5 bases). V was shortened by 0 bases and J by 2 bases, with 8 bases between the two germline ends. Germline values: CDR1 SGDLS, CDR2 YYNGEE. The CDR3 is 15 residues long. For the CDR3, the DNA is TGTGCCAGCAGCGTAGGCGGGGGGACTAATGAAAAACTGTTTTTT. It yields the protein CASSVGGGTNEKLFF.

The chain combines TRBV6-5 with TRBJ2-7; D remains unclear. Germline assignment: CDR1 MNHEY and CDR2 SVGAGI. The CDR3 has 12 amino acids. V lost 7 bases, J lost 0 bases, and 7 bases lay in between. The CDR3 coding sequence is TGTGCCAGCATGGCAGACTCCTACGAGCAGTACTTC. Translation gives CASMADSYEQYF.

The rearrangement joins TRBV6-5 to TRBJ2-5; TRBD2 aligns across 8 bases. The J segment lost 5 bases and the V segment lost 2 bases, leaving 4 bases of the junction unmatched. Germline values: CDR1 MNHEY, CDR2 SVGAGI. There are 14 residues in the CDR3. The CDR3 DNA follows: TGTGCCAGCAGTTACGGACTAGCAGGGGAGACCCAGTACTTC. Translating it yields CASSYGLAGETQYF.

The chain uses TRBV7-9 and TRBJ2-1; D remains ambiguous. CDR3 size: 15 residues. V lost 1 base and J 8 bases, leaving 15 bases between the germline ends. Germline V gene data show CDR1 as SEHNR and CDR2 as FQNEAQ (reference sequence). Here the CDR3 DNA reads TGTGCCAGCAGCTTAGAGTTCTCCTACTCCCATGAGCAGTTCTTC. Amino acid sequence: CASSLEFSYSHEQFF.

This clone came up a few times. Here the CDR3 reads CASSVGGGDGYTF. CDR3 DNA sequence: TGTGCCAGCAGCGTAGGGGGGGGCGATGGCTACACCTTC. The rearrangement joins TRBV9 to TRBJ1-2; tentative D call: TRBD1 (6 bases). CDR1 SGDLS and CDR2 YYNGEE come from the germline V gene. Trimming cost V 0 bases and J 6 bases, with 9 bases left between them. The CDR3 runs 13 residues.